Below, one T cell receptor beta chain is given with its context. Between the trimmed V and J ends, which lost 1 base and 3 bases, there was a span of 9 bases. This CDR3 spans 14 amino acids. Germline CDR1 is SEHNR and CDR2 is FQNEAQ (reference sequence). This entry is derived from a study of blood T cell repertoires in COVID-19. Study-level information: The origin of the acute and convalescent COVID-19 samples was the United States, Italy and Spain.

Original methodology: The assay estimated nucleated cells by amplifying reference gene primers. TCRdb keeps only in-frame clones here, not all; method: immunoSEQ multiplex PCR. V and J calls and clone size come straight from that table; D and trimming were deduced from the DNA. The sample has about 49,000 clones, around 85% seen once. The chain carries TRBV7-9 and TRBJ1-2, with D uncertain. The clonotype comes from a human donor in a cohort sampled during active COVID-19. Sequencing was carried out using peripheral blood. This chain's CDR3 is CASSLVPRYYGYTF. CDR3 bases: TGTGCCAGCAGCTTAGTACCCAGGTACTATGGCTACACCTTC.